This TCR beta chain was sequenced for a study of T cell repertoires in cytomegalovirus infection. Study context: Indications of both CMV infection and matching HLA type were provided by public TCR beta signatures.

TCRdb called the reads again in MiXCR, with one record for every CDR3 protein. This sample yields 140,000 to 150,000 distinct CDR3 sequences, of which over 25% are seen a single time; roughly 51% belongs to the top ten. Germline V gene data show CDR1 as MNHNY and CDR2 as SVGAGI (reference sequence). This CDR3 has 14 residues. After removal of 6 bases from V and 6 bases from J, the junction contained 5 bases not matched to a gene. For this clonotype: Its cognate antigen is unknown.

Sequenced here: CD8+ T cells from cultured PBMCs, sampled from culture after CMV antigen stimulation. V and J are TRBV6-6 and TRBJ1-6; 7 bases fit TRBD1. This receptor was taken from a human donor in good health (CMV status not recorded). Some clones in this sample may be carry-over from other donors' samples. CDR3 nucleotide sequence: TGTGCCAGCAGACGGACAGGCGTTAATTCACCCCTCCACTTT. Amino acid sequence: CASRRTGVNSPLHF.